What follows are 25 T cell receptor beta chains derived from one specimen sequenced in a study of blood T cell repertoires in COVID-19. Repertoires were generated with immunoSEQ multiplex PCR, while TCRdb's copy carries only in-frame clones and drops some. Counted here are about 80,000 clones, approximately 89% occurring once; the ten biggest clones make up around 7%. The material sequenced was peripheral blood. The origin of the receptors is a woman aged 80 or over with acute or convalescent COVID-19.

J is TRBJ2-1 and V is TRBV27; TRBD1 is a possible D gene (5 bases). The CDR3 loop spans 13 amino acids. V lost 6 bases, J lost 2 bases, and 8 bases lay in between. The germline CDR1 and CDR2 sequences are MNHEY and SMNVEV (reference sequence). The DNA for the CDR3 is TGTGCCAGCAGCAGACAGACCTACAATGAGCAGTTCTTC. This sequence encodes CASSRQTYNEQFF.

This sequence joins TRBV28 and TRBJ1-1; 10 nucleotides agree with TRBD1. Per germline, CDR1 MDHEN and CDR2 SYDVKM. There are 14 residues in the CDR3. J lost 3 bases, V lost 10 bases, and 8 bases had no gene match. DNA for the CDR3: TGTGCCATCTCCTCAGGGACAGGGGACACTGAAGCTTTCTTT. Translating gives CAISSGTGDTEAFF.

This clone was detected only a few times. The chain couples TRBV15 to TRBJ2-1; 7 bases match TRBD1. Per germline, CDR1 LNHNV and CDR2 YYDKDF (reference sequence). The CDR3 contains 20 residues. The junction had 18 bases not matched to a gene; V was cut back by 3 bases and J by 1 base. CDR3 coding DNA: TGTGCCACCAGCAGCAGAACCGTCGCGAGACAGGGATTTTCCTACAATGAGCAGTTCTTC. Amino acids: CATSSRTVARQGFSYNEQFF. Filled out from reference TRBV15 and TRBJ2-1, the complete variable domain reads DAMVIQNPRYQVTQFGKPVTLSCSQTLNHNVMYWYQQKSSQAPKLLFHYYDKDFNNEADTPDNFQSRRPNTSFCFLDIRSPGLGDTAMYLCATSSRTVARQGFSYNEQFFGPGTRLTVL.

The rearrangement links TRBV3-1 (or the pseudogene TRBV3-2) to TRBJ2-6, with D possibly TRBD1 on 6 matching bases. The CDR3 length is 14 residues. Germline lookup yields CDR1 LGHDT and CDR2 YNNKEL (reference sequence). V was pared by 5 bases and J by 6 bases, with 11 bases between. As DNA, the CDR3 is TGTGCCAGCAGCGTACAGGGAAAGGCCAACGTCCTGACTTTC. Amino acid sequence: CASSVQGKANVLTF.

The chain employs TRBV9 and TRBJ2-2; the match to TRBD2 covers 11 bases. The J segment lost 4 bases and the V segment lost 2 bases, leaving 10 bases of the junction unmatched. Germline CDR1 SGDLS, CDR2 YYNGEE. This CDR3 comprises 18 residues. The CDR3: CASSVLTSGDLGTGELFF. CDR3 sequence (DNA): TGTGCCAGCAGCGTTTTGACTAGCGGGGATTTGGGCACCGGGGAGCTGTTTTTT. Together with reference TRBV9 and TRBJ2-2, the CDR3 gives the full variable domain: DSGVTQTPKHLITATGQRVTLRCSPRSGDLSVYWYQQSLDQGLQFLIQYYNGEERAKGNILERFSAQQFPDLHSELNLSSLELGDSALYFCASSVLTSGDLGTGELFFGEGSRLTVL.

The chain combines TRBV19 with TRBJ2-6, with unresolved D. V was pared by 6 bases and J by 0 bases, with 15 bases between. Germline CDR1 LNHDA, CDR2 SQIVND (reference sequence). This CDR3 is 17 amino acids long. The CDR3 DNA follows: TGTGCCAGTAGGTTGAGGCCCCCCAGCTCTGGGGCCAACGTCCTGACTTTC. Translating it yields CASRLRPPSSGANVLTF.

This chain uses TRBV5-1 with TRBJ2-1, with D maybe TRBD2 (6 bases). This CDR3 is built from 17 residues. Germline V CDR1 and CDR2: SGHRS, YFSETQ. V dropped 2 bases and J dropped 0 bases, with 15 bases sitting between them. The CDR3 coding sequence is TGCGCCAGCAGCTTCGCCGGGACTCGAAGCTCCTACAATGAGCAGTTCTTC. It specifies CASSFAGTRSSYNEQFF.

The CDR3 loop is CASRQGSNTEAFF. DNA of the CDR3: TGTGCCAGCAGACAGGGCTCTAACACTGAAGCTTTCTTT. This sequence joins TRBV5-4 and TRBJ1-1, with D possibly matching TRBD1 (6 bases). Trimming shortened V by 5 bases and J by 2 bases, and 10 bases separated the two germline ends. Germline V CDR1 and CDR2: SGHNT, YYREEE (reference sequence). The CDR3 is made up of 13 amino acids.

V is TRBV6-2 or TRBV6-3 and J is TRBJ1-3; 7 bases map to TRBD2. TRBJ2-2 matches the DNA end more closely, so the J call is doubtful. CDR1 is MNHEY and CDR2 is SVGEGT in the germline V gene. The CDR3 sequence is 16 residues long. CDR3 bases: TGTGCCAGCAGTTATGGGCTAGCGGAGAACACCGGGGAGCTGTTTTTT. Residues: CASSYGLAENTGELFF.

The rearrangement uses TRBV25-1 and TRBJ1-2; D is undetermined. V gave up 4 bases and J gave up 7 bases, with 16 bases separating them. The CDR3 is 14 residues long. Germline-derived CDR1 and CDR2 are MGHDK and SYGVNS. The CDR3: CASSGRVVSGGYTF. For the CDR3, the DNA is TGTGCCAGCAGTGGGAGGGTTGTGAGTGGTGGCTACACCTTC.

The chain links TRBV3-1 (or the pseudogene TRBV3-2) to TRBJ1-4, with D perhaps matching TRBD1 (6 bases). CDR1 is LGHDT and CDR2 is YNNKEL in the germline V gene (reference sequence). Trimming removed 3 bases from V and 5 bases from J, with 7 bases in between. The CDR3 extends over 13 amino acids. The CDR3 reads CASSHGQNEKLFF. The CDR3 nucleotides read TGTGCCAGCAGCCATGGACAGAATGAAAAACTGTTTTTT.

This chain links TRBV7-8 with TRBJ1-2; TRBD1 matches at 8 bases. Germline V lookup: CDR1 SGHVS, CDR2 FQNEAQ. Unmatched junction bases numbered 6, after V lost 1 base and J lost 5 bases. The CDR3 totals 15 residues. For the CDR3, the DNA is TGTGCCAGCAGCTTAGGACAGGGGCGAGGGTATGGCTACACCTTC. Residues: CASSLGQGRGYGYTF.

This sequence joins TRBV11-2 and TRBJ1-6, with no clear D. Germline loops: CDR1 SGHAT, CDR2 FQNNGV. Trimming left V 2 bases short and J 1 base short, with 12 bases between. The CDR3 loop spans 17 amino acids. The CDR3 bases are TGTGCCAGCAGCTTAATATCAGGAACTTCCTATAATTCACCCCTCCACTTT. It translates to CASSLISGTSYNSPLHF.

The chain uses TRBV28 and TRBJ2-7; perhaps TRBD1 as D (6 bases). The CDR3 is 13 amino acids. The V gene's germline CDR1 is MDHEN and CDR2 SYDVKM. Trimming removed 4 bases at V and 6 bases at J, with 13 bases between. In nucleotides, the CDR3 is TGTGCCAGCAGTTCGAACAGGGTTGGCGAGCAGTACTTC. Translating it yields CASSSNRVGEQYF.

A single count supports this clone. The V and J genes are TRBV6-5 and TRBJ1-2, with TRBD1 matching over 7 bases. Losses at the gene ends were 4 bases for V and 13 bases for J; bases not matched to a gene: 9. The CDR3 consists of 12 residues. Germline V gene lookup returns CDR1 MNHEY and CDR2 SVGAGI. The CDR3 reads CASSSQGQTFTF. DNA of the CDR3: TGTGCCAGCAGTTCCCAGGGACAGACTTTCACCTTC.

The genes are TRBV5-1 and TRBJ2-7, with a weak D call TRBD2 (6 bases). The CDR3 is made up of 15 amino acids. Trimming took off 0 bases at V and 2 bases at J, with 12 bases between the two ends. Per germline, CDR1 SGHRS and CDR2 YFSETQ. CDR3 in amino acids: CASSLDGGGAYEQYF. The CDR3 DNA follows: TGCGCCAGCAGCTTGGATGGGGGAGGAGCCTACGAGCAGTACTTC.

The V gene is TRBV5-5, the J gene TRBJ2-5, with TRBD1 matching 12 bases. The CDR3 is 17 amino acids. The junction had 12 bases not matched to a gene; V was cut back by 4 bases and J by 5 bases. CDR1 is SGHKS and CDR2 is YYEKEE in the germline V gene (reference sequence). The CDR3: CASSQQAGTGGRETQYF. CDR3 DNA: TGTGCCAGCAGCCAACAGGCCGGGACAGGGGGCAGGGAGACCCAGTACTTC.

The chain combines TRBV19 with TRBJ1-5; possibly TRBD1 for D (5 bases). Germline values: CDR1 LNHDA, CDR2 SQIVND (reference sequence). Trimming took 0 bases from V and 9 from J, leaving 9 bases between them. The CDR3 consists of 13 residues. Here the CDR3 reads CASSIETGAPQHF. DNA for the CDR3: TGTGCCAGTAGTATAGAAACAGGCGCGCCCCAGCATTTT.

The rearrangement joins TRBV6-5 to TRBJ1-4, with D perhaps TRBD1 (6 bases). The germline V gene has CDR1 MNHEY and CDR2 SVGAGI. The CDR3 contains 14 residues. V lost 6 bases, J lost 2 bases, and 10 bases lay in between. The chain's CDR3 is CASRFQGTNEKLFF. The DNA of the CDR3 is TGTGCCAGCAGGTTCCAGGGGACTAATGAAAAACTGTTTTTT.

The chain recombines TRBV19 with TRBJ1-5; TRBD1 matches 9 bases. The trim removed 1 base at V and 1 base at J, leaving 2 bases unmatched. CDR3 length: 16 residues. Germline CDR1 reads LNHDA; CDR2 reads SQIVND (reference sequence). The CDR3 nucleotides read TGTGCCAGTAGTATAGTGGGACAGGGCAGCAATCAGCCCCAGCATTTT. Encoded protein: CASSIVGQGSNQPQHF.

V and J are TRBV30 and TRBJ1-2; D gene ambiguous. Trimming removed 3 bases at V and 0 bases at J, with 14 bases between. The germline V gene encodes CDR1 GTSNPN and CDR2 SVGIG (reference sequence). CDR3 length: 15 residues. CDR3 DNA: TGTGCCTGGAGGCCGGGGTCCTTAGCTAACTATGGCTACACCTTC. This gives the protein CAWRPGSLANYGYTF. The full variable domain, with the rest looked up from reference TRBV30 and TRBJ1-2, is SQTIHQWPATLVQPVGSPLSLECTVEGTSNPNLYWYRQAAGRGLQLLFYSVGIGQISSEVPQNLSASRPQDRQFILSSKKLLLSDSGFYLCAWRPGSLANYGYTFGSGTRLTVV.

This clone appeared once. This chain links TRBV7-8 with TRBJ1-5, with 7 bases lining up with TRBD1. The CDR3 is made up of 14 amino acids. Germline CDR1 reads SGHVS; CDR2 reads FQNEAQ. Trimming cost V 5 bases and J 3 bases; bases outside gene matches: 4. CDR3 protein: CASSVDRVNQPQHF. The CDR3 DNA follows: TGTGCCAGCAGCGTTGACAGGGTCAATCAGCCCCAGCATTTT.

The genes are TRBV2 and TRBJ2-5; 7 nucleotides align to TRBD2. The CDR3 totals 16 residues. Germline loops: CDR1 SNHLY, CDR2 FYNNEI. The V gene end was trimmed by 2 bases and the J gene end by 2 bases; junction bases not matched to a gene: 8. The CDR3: CASSERASGLQETQYF. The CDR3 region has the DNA TGTGCCAGCAGTGAAAGGGCTAGCGGTTTACAAGAGACCCAGTACTTC.

The CDR3 sequence is CASSPGGTYNEQFF. CDR3 DNA sequence: TGCGCCAGCAGCCCGGGGGGCACTTACAATGAGCAGTTCTTC. This chain connects TRBV5-1 to TRBJ2-1, with D tentatively TRBD2 (7 bases). Deletions cut 4 bases from V and 4 bases from J, with 12 bases between. Germline values: CDR1 SGHRS, CDR2 YFSETQ. The CDR3 consists of 14 residues.

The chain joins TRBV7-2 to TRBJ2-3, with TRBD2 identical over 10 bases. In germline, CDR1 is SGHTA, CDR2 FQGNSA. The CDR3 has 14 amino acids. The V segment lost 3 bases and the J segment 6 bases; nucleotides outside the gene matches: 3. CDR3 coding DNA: TGTGCCAGCAGCTTTAGCGGGGGGAAGGATACGCAGTATTTT. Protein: CASSFSGGKDTQYF. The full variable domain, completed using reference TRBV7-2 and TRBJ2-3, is GAGVSQSPSNKVTEKGKDVELRCDPISGHTALYWYRQSLGQGLEFLIYFQGNSAPDKSGLPSDRFSAERTGGSVSTLTIQRTQQEDSAVYLCASSFSGGKDTQYFGPGTRLTVL.